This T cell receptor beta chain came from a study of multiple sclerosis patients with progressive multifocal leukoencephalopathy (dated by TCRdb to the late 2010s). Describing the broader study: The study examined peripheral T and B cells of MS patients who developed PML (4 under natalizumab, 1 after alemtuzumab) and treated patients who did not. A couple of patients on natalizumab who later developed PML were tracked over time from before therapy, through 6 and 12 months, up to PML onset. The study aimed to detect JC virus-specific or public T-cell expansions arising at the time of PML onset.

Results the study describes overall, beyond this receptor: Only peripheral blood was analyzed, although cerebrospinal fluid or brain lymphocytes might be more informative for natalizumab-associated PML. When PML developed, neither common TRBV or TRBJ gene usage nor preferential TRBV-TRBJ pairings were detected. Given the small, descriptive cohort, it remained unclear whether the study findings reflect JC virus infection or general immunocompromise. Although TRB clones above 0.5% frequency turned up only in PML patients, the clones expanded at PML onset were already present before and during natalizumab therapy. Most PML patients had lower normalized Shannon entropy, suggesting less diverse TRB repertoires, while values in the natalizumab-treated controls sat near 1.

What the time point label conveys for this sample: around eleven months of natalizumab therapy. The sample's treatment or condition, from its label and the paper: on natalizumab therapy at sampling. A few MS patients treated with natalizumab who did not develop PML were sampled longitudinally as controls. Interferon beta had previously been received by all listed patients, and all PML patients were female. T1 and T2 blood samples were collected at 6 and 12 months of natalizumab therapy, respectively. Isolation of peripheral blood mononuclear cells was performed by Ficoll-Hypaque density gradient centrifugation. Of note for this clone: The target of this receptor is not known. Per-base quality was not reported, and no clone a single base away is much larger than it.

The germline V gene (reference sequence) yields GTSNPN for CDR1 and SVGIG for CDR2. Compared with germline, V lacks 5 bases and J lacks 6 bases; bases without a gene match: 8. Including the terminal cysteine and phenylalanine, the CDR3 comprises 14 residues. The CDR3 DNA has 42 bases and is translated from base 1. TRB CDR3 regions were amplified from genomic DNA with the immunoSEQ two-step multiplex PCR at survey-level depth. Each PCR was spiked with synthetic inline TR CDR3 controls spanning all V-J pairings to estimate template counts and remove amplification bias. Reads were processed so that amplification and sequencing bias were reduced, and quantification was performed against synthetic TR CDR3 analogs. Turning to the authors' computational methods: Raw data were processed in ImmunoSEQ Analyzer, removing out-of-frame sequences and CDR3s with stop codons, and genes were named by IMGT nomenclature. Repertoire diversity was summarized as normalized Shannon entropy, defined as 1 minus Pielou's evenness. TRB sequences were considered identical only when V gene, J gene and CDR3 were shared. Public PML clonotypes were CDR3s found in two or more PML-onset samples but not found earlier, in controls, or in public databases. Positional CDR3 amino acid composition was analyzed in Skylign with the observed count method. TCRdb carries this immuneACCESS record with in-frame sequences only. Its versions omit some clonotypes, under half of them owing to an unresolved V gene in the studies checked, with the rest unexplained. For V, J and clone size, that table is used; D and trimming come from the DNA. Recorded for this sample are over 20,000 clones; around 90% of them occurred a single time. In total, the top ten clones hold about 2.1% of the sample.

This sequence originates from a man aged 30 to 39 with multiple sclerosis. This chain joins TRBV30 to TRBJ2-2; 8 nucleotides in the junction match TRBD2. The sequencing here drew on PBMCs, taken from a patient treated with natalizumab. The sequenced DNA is TGTGCCTGGGCCCCGGGACTAGTTTCCGGGGAGCTGTTTTTT. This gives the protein CAWAPGLVSGELFF.